A selection of T cell receptor beta chains follows, all from one sample in a study of regulatory T cells in long-lasting Graves disease. TCRdb reprocessed the multiplex PCR reads via MiXCR and lists one record per CDR3 protein. The sample holds some 330,000 distinct CDR3 sequences; more than 20% are singletons and the top ten take less than 30%. Sequencing used peripheral blood mononuclear cells (PBMCs), obtained when the disease was refractory, from a patient treated with antithyroid drugs. These TCRs come from a woman in her thirties or forties with Graves disease. The CDR3 runs from the conserved cysteine through the conserved F or W. The D gene is left open where the match is weak. Clone size is given for some rows only: seen once, a few or many times, or a class if the clone is expanded.

v_call: TRBV7-9; d_call: NA; j_call: TRBJ2-2; clone_size: NA; cdr3_aa: CASSLADTGRYAGELFF; cdr3_nt: TGTGCCAGCAGCTTAGCGGACACAGGGAGGTATGCCGGGGAGCTGTTTTTT
v_call: TRBV5-1; d_call: NA; j_call: TRBJ1-3; clone_size: few; cdr3_aa: CASSRGHTIYF; cdr3_nt: TGCGCCAGCAGCCGTGGACACACCATATATTTT
v_call: TRBV6-2/TRBV6-3; d_call: NA; j_call: TRBJ2-7; clone_size: NA; cdr3_aa: CASSLRAVLSYEQYF; cdr3_nt: TGTGCCAGCAGTCTAAGGGCGGTCCTCTCCTACGAGCAGTACTTC
v_call: TRBV7-9; d_call: NA; j_call: TRBJ2-7; clone_size: few; cdr3_aa: CASSLTDEQYF; cdr3_nt: TGTGCCAGCAGCTTAACGGACGAGCAGTACTTC
v_call: TRBV3-1; d_call: TRBD1; j_call: TRBJ2-7; clone_size: once; cdr3_aa: CASSQSANGDRGIREQYF; cdr3_nt: TGTGCCAGCAGCCAATCGGCGAATGGGGACAGAGGAATTAGGGAGCAGTACTTC
v_call: TRBV20-1; d_call: TRBD1; j_call: TRBJ2-2; clone_size: few; cdr3_aa: CSARDSSNTGELFF; cdr3_nt: TGCAGTGCAAGGGACAGCTCCAACACCGGGGAGCTGTTTTTT
v_call: TRBV11-2; d_call: TRBD2; j_call: TRBJ2-7; clone_size: NA; cdr3_aa: CASSLVGLAGGPTVGFWGEQYF; cdr3_nt: TGTGCCAGCAGCTTAGTGGGACTAGCGGGAGGACCCACCGTTGGATTCTGGGGAGAGCAGTACTTC
v_call: TRBV7-8; d_call: NA; j_call: TRBJ2-4; clone_size: NA; cdr3_aa: CASSTLVGARAKNIQYF; cdr3_nt: TGTGCCAGCAGCACCCTAGTGGGGGCGCGAGCCAAAAACATTCAGTACTTC
v_call: TRBV7-2; d_call: TRBD2; j_call: TRBJ2-1; clone_size: few; cdr3_aa: CASSLLGASGSRTYNEQFF; cdr3_nt: TGTGCCAGCAGCCTCCTCGGGGCTAGCGGGTCCCGGACCTACAATGAGCAGTTCTTC
v_call: TRBV28; d_call: TRBD2; j_call: TRBJ2-1; clone_size: NA; cdr3_aa: CASSGTSGRVTSTYNEQFF; cdr3_nt: TGTGCCAGCAGCGGGACTAGCGGGAGGGTAACATCCACTTACAATGAGCAGTTCTTC
v_call: TRBV5-1; d_call: NA; j_call: TRBJ2-2; clone_size: few; cdr3_aa: CASSLGTSTTGELFF; cdr3_nt: TGCGCCAGCAGCTTGGGGACCTCAACCACCGGGGAGCTGTTTTTT
v_call: TRBV11-2; d_call: NA; j_call: TRBJ2-7; clone_size: many; cdr3_aa: CASSPINDEQYF; cdr3_nt: TGTGCCAGCAGCCCCATTAACGACGAGCAGTACTTC
v_call: TRBV11-2; d_call: TRBD2; j_call: TRBJ2-3; clone_size: NA; cdr3_aa: CASSGLAGVEDTQYF; cdr3_nt: TGTGCCAGCAGCGGACTAGCGGGGGTGGAAGATACGCAGTATTTT
v_call: TRBV28; d_call: TRBD2; j_call: TRBJ2-2; clone_size: many; cdr3_aa: CASSLGSGRAAGELFF; cdr3_nt: TGTGCCAGCAGTTTAGGTAGCGGGAGGGCGGCGGGGGAGCTGTTTTTT
v_call: TRBV30; d_call: TRBD2; j_call: TRBJ2-7; clone_size: many; cdr3_aa: CAWSRAGAAYEQYF; cdr3_nt: TGTGCCTGGAGTCGGGCGGGAGCAGCCTACGAGCAGTACTTC
v_call: TRBV28; d_call: NA; j_call: TRBJ2-2; clone_size: NA; cdr3_aa: CTSSELGGTNTGELFF; cdr3_nt: TGTACCAGCAGCGAGTTAGGCGGGACGAACACCGGGGAGCTGTTTTTT
v_call: TRBV19; d_call: TRBD1; j_call: TRBJ2-5; clone_size: NA; cdr3_aa: CASSLQGARETQYF; cdr3_nt: TGTGCCAGTAGTCTACAGGGGGCTCGAGAGACCCAGTACTTC
v_call: TRBV29-1; d_call: NA; j_call: TRBJ1-4; clone_size: NA; cdr3_aa: CSVGHWGEKLFF; cdr3_nt: TGCAGCGTTGGACACTGGGGAGAAAAACTGTTTTTT
v_call: TRBV7-8; d_call: NA; j_call: TRBJ2-1; clone_size: NA; cdr3_aa: CASSLGVGESYNEQFF; cdr3_nt: TGTGCCAGCAGCTTAGGAGTCGGTGAGTCCTACAACGAGCAGTTCTTC
v_call: TRBV6-1; d_call: NA; j_call: TRBJ2-1; clone_size: NA; cdr3_aa: CASSDGNNEQFF; cdr3_nt: TGTGCCAGCAGTGACGGTAACAATGAGCAGTTCTTC
v_call: TRBV5-1; d_call: NA; j_call: TRBJ2-1; clone_size: NA; cdr3_aa: CASSSRLEVNEQFF; cdr3_nt: TGCGCCAGCAGCTCGAGACTAGAGGTAAATGAGCAGTTCTTC
v_call: TRBV15; d_call: NA; j_call: TRBJ2-2; clone_size: NA; cdr3_aa: CATSGGTANTGELFF; cdr3_nt: TGTGCCACCAGCGGGGGAACAGCGAACACCGGGGAGCTGTTTTTT
v_call: TRBV5-1; d_call: NA; j_call: TRBJ1-1; clone_size: NA; cdr3_aa: CASSLGQTFTEAFF; cdr3_nt: TGCGCCAGCAGCTTGGGTCAGACGTTCACTGAAGCTTTCTTT
v_call: TRBV3-1; d_call: NA; j_call: TRBJ2-7; clone_size: NA; cdr3_aa: CASSQDDYEQYF; cdr3_nt: TGTGCCAGCAGCCAGGATGATTACGAGCAGTACTTC
v_call: TRBV28; d_call: TRBD1; j_call: TRBJ1-6; clone_size: many; cdr3_aa: CASRYLTGAPKYSPLHF; cdr3_nt: TGTGCCAGCAGATATCTTACAGGGGCGCCAAAGTATTCACCCCTCCACTTT